Described below is a single T cell receptor beta chain sequence and its context. The J segment lost 4 bases and the V segment lost 6 bases, leaving 7 bases of the junction unmatched. Looked up from germline, CDR1 is MNHNS and CDR2 is SASEGT. The CDR3 is 14 amino acids. The data were taken from a study of CD8 T cells in Susac syndrome. Study background: Patients with Susac syndrome were, at the time of blood collection, therapy-naive, maintained on corticosteroids, or maintained on intravenous immunoglobulin alone.

Reverse transcription of about 0.5 to 1 ug RNA used random hexamers. One entry per CDR3 protein, called by TCRdb with MiXCR from the immunoSEQ multiplex PCR reads. Of 150,000 to 190,000 distinct CDR3 sequences listed, roughly 96% are singletons. The sequence came from a human donor with Susac syndrome. Source material: CD4+ T cells from PBMCs. This chain joins TRBV6-1 and TRBJ1-2; TRBD1 agrees at 8 bases. This CDR3 reads CASSPRDRTYGYTF. The CDR3 DNA reads as TGTGCCAGCAGCCCCCGGGACAGGACCTATGGCTACACCTTC.